This record concerns one TCR beta chain sequence. CDR3 size: 13 residues. Germline lookup yields CDR1 SGHAT and CDR2 FQNNGV. Trimming took 5 bases from V and 10 from J; bases not matched to a gene: 6. Unique molecular identifiers were used to barcode this TCRbeta library. TCRdb recomputed calls from the PCR reads with MiXCR, one row per CDR3 protein. The sample shows some 500,000 distinct CDR3 sequences, 32% of them seen only once. This specimen comes from a study of T-cell reconstitution after alpha-beta-depleted transplantation in children. The source material was PBMCs from the stem cell graft donor, sampled from the stem cell graft. The receptor's source is a human donor who donated a stem cell graft to a child with aplastic anemia. This chain joins TRBV11-2 and TRBJ1-1, with 11 positions matching TRBD1. CDR3 protein: CASSGGGQGGAFF. The DNA for the CDR3 is TGTGCCAGCAGCGGGGGGGGACAGGGGGGAGCTTTCTTT.